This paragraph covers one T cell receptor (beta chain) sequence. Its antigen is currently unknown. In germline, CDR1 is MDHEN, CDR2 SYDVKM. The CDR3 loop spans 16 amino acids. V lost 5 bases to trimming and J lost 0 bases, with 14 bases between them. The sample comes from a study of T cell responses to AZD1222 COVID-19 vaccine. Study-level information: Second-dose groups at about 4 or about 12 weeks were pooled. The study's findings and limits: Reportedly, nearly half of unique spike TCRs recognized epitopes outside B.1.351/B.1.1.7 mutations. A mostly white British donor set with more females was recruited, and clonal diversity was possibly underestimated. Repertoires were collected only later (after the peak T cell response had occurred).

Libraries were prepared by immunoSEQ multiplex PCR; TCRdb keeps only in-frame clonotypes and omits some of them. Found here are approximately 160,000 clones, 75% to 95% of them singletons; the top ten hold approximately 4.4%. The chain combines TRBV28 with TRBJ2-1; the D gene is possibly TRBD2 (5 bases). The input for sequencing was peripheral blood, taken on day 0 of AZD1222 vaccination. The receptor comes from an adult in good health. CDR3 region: CASSLPVLDSYNEQFF. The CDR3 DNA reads TGTGCCAGCAGTCTCCCTGTACTAGACTCCTACAATGAGCAGTTCTTC. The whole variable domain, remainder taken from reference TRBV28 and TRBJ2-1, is DVKVTQSSRYLVKRTGEKVFLECVQDMDHENMFWYRQDPGLGLRLIYFSYDVKMKEKGDIPEGYSVSREKKERFSLILESASTNQTSMYLCASSLPVLDSYNEQFFGPGTRLTVL.